Presented here are 9 T cell receptor beta chains from one specimen sequenced in a study of T-cell memory formation after mild COVID-19. TCRdb ran MiXCR on the 5' RACE reads and lists one entry per CDR3 protein. The sample shows some 130,000 distinct CDR3 sequences, 16% of them seen only once. Sequenced sample: PBMCs or a T cell subset sorted from them (not recorded which). Source of these receptors: an adult woman who had mild COVID-19 (a few samples of this study predate the infection). Cell type and time point are not known.

This clonotype has a count of ten or more. The chain is built from TRBV11-2 and TRBJ2-2; TRBD2 might be the D (7 bases). The CDR3 length is 15 residues. Trimming stripped 5 bases from V and 6 bases from J, with 16 bases between. The germline V gene has CDR1 SGHAT and CDR2 FQNNGV. Here the CDR3 reads CASSHNGGRPGELFF. In DNA form, the CDR3 reads TGTGCCAGCAGCCATAACGGGGGGCGCCCCGGGGAGCTGTTTTTT. Supplemented by reference TRBV11-2 and TRBJ2-2, the full variable domain reads EAGVAQSPRYKIIEKRQSVAFWCNPISGHATLYWYQQILGQGPKLLIQFQNNGVVDDSQLPKDRFSAERLKGVDSTLKIQPAKLEDSAVYLCASSHNGGRPGELFFGEGSRLTVL.

The chain links TRBV7-3 to TRBJ2-3; 7 bases map to TRBD1. The V gene's germline CDR1 is SGHTA and CDR2 FQGTGA. The CDR3 covers 16 residues. V lost 4 bases and J lost 6; bases outside the gene matches: 13. The CDR3 DNA is TGTGCCAGCAGCTGGACCGGGACAGTAGGGACCGATACGCAGTATTTT. Translation: CASSWTGTVGTDTQYF.

The J gene is TRBJ1-1, the V gene TRBV7-2; 7 nucleotides line up with TRBD1. Germline CDR1 and CDR2: SGHTA and FQGNSA. The V segment lost 5 bases and the J segment 0 bases; nucleotides outside the gene matches: 12. The CDR3 runs to 17 residues. The CDR3 DNA is TGTGCCAGCAGCGGAGGGGGCCCCAGCCTTATGAACACTGAAGCTTTCTTT. It codes for CASSGGGPSLMNTEAFF.

The rearrangement uses TRBV19 and TRBJ2-5; a weak D match, TRBD1 (7 bases). Trimming cost V 4 bases and J 3 bases, with 9 bases left between them. CDR3 length: 13 amino acids. Germline CDR1 reads LNHDA; CDR2 reads SQIVND (reference sequence). The CDR3 DNA follows: TGTGCCAGTAGTACCAGGGGGGAAGAGACCCAGTACTTC. Translating gives CASSTRGEETQYF.

This clonotype was seen only once. Since a much larger clone is just one base distant, this may be a read error. The genes are TRBV5-1 and TRBJ2-3, with D perhaps matching TRBD2 (6 bases). The CDR3 has 14 residues. The V end lost 0 bases, the J end lost 2 bases, and 7 bases lay between the germline ends. Germline V CDR1 and CDR2: SGHRS, YFSETQ. CDR3 amino acids: CASSLGTTTDTQYF. The CDR3 coding sequence is TGCGCCAGCAGCTTGGGGACTACCACAGATACGCAGTATTTT. Full variable domain (outside the CDR3, taken from reference TRBV5-1 and TRBJ2-3): KAGVTQTPRYLIKTRGQQVTLSCSPISGHRSVSWYQQTPGQGLQFLFEYFSETQRNKGNFPGRFSGRQFSNSRSEMNVSTLELGDSALYLCASSLGTTTDTQYFGPGTRLTVL.

The CDR3 protein is CASRQIGDTQYF. As DNA, the CDR3 is TGTGCCAGCCGCCAAATTGGGGATACGCAGTATTTT. V is TRBV7-9 and J is TRBJ2-3; no clear D. The CDR3 has 12 residues. Trimming left V 8 bases short and J 6 bases short, with 12 bases between. Germline CDR1 is SEHNR and CDR2 is FQNEAQ (reference sequence).

This clonotype was seen only a few times. The chain carries TRBV25-1 and TRBJ1-2; the D is unclear. V lost 3 bases to trimming and J lost 0 bases, with 17 bases between them. The CDR3 is 17 residues long. Germline assignment: CDR1 MGHDK and CDR2 SYGVNS. CDR3 in amino acids: CASSDGIGRRANYGYTF. The CDR3 nucleotides are TGTGCCAGCAGTGATGGGATCGGGCGGAGAGCTAACTATGGCTACACCTTC.

In its sample, this clonotype was seen a few times. This chain joins TRBV7-6 and TRBJ2-7; either TRBD1 or TRBD2 may fit D (5 bases each). This CDR3 comprises 14 residues. Germline V gives CDR1 SGHVS, CDR2 FNYEAQ. Trimming removed 2 bases from V and 4 bases from J, with 12 bases in between. CDR3 loop: CASSLQNGAYEQYF. CDR3 nucleotides: TGTGCCAGCAGCTTACAAAACGGGGCATACGAGCAGTACTTC.

This clonotype was counted only a few times. The rearrangement joins TRBV7-2 to TRBJ2-1; TRBD2 agrees at 10 bases. The germline V gene has CDR1 SGHTA and CDR2 FQGNSA. The length of the CDR3 is 12 residues. Germline trimming cut 5 bases from V and 13 bases from J; bases unmatched to any gene: 5. Here the CDR3 DNA reads TGTGCCAGCAGCCTACTAGCGGGGAATCAGTTCTTC. Translating it yields CASSLLAGNQFF.